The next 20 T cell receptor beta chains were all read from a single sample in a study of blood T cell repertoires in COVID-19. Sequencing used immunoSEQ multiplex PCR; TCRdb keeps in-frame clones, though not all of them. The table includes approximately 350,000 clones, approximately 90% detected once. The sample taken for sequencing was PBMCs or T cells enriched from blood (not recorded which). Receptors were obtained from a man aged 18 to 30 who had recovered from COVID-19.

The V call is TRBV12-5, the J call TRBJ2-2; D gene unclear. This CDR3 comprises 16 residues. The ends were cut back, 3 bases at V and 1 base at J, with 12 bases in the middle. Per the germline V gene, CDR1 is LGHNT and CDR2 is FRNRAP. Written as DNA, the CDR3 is TGTGCTAGTGGTTTCCAATGGCAGGTGAACACCGGGGAGCTGTTTTTT. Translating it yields CASGFQWQVNTGELFF.

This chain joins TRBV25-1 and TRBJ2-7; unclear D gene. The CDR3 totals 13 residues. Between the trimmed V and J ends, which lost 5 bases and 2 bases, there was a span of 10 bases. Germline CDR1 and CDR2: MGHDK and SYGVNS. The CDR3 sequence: CASSPTRTYEQYF. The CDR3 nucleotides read TGTGCCAGCAGTCCGACAAGAACCTACGAGCAGTACTTC.

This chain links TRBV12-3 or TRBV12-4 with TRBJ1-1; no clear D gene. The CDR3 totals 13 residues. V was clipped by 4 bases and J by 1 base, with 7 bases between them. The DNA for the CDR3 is TGTGCCAGCAGTTCCGTGTGGAACACTGAAGCTTTCTTT. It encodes CASSSVWNTEAFF.

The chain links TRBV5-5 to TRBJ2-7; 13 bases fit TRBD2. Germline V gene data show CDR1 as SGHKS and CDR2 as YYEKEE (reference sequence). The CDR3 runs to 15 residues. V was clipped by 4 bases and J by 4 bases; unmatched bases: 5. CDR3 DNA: TGTGCCAGCAGCCTTAGGACTAGCGGGAGTTACGAGCAGTACTTC. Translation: CASSLRTSGSYEQYF.

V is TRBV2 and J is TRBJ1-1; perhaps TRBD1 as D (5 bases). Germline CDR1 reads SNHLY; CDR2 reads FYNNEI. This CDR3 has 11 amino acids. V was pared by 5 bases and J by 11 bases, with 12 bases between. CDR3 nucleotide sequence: TGTGCCAGCAGTAGCAGGGTGGAGGCTTTCTTT. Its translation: CASSSRVEAFF.

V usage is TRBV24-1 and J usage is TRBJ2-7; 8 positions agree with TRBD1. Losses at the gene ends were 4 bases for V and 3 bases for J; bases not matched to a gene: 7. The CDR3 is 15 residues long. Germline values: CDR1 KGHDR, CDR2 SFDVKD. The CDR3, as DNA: TGTGCCACCAGTGACCCTGGACAGGGTAGCTACGAGCAGTACTTC. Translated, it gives CATSDPGQGSYEQYF.

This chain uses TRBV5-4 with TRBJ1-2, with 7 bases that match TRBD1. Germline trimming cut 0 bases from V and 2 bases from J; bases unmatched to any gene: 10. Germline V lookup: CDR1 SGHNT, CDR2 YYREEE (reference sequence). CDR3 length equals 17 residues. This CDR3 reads CASSLGTAKQGNYGYTF. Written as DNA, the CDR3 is TGTGCCAGCAGCTTGGGAACCGCCAAACAGGGGAACTATGGCTACACCTTC.

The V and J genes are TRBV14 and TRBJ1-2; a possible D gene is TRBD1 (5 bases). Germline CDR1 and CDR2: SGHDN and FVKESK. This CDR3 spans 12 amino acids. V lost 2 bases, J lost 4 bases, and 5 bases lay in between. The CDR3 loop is CASSQTGYGYTF. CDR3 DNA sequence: TGTGCCAGCAGCCAAACAGGCTATGGCTACACCTTC.

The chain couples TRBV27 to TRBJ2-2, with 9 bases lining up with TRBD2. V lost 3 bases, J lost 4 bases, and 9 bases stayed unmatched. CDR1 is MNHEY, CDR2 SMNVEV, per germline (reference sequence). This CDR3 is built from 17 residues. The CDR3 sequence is CASSFAAGGHVTGELFF. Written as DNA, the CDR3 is TGTGCCAGCAGTTTTGCTGCGGGAGGGCACGTCACCGGGGAGCTGTTTTTT.

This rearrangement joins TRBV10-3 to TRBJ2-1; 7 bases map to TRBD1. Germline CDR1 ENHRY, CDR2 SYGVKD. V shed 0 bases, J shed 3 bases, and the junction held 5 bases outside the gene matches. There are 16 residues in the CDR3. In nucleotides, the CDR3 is TGTGCCATCAGTGAGTCGGGAAGGGGGCTCTACAATGAGCAGTTCTTC. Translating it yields CAISESGRGLYNEQFF.

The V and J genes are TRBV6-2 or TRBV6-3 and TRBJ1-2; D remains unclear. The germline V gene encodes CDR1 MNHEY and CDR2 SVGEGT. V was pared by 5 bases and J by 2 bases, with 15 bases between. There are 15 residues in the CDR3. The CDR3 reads CASSLLFNGNYGYTF. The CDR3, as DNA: TGTGCCAGCAGTCTCCTTTTTAATGGCAACTATGGCTACACCTTC.

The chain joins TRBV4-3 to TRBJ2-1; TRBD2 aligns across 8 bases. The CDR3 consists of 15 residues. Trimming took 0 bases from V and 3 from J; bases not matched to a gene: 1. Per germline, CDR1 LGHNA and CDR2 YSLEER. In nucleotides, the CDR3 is TGCGCCAGCAGCCAAGACACTAGCGGCTACAATGAGCAGTTCTTC. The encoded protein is CASSQDTSGYNEQFF.

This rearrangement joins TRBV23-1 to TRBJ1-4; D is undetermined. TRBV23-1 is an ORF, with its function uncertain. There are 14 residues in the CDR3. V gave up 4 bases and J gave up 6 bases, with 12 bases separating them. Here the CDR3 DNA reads TGCGCCAGCAGTCGTAGCAGTGAGGATGAAAAACTGTTTTTT. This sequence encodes CASSRSSEDEKLFF.

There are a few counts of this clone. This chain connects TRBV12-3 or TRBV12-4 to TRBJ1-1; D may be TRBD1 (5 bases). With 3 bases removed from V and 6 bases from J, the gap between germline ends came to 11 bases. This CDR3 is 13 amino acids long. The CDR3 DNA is TGTGCCAGCAGTTTCTGGAGGGGCGCTGAAGCTTTCTTT. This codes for CASSFWRGAEAFF.

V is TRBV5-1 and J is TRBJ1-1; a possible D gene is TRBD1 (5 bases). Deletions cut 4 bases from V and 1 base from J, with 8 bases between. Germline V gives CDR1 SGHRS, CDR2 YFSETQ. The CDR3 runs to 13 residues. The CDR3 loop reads CASSPQANTEAFF. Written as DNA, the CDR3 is TGCGCCAGCAGCCCACAGGCGAACACTGAAGCTTTCTTT.

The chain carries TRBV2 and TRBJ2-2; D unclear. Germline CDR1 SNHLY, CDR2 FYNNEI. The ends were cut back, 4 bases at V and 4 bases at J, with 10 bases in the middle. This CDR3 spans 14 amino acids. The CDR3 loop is CASSARPTTGELFF. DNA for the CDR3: TGTGCCAGCAGTGCTAGACCAACCACCGGGGAGCTGTTTTTT.

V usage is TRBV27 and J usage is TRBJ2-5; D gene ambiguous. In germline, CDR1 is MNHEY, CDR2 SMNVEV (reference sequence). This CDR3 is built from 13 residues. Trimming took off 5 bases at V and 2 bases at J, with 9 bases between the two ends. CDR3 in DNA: TGTGCCAGCAGTGCACAAACACAAGAGACCCAGTACTTC. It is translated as CASSAQTQETQYF.

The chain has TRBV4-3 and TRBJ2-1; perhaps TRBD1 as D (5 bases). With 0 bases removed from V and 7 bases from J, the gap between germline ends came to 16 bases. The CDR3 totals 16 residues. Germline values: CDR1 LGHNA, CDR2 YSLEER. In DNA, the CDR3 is TGCGCCAGCAGCCAAGACGGTGGCAGGGTAGGGAATGAGCAGTTCTTC. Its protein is CASSQDGGRVGNEQFF.

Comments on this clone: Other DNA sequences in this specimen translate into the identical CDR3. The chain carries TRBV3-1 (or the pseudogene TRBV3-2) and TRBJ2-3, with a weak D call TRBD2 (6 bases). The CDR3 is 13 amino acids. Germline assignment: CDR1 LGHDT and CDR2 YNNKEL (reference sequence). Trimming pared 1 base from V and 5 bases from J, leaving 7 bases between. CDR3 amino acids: CASSQGREDTQYF. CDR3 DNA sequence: TGTGCCAGCAGCCAAGGGAGGGAAGATACGCAGTATTTT.

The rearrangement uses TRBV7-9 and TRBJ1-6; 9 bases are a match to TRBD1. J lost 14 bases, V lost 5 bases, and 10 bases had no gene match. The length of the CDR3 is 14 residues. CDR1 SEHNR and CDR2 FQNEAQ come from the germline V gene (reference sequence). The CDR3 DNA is TGTGCCAGCAGCCCCGGGACAGGGAGATCCGCCCTCCACTTT. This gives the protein CASSPGTGRSALHF.